Listed here are 15 T cell receptor beta chains from one sample, sequenced in a study of identical twins. Via MiXCR, TCRdb re-called the 5' RACE reads, giving one row per CDR3 protein. The table includes about 890,000 distinct CDR3 sequences, roughly 12% detected once. These data also featured in a second study, about yellow fever vaccine responses in identical twins.

Sequences were obtained from PBMCs. These receptor sequences come from a woman in her late teens or twenties in good health.

This clonotype has a handful of counts. The rearrangement joins TRBV10-3 to TRBJ2-5, with 9 bases lining up with TRBD1. CDR3 length: 15 residues. V was clipped by 3 bases and J by 5 bases; unmatched bases: 7. From germline, CDR1 is ENHRY and CDR2 SYGVKD. CDR3 sequence: CAISDGQGLAETQYF. The CDR3 DNA sequence: TGTGCCATCAGTGATGGACAGGGGTTGGCGGAGACCCAGTACTTC.

Notes on this clonotype: A much larger clone lies one base from this, so it may be a read error. The CDR3 region has the DNA TGTGCCAGCAAAAAGACAGGGGGCGCGCAGTACTTC. Its translation: CASKKTGGAQYF. The chain employs TRBV3-1 and TRBJ2-7; TRBD1 matches 10 bases. The germline CDR1 and CDR2 sequences are LGHDT and YNNKEL (reference sequence). Losses at the gene ends were 7 bases for V and 9 bases for J; bases not matched to a gene: 6. This CDR3 has 12 residues.

V usage is TRBV29-1 and J usage is TRBJ2-1; no firm D call. Per the germline V gene, CDR1 is SQVTM and CDR2 is ANQGSEA. This CDR3 has 11 residues. V was pared by 7 bases and J by 4 bases, with 8 bases between. The CDR3 sequence: CSATQYNEQFF. The CDR3 bases are TGCAGCGCAACACAGTACAATGAGCAGTTCTTC.

The gene calls are TRBV23-1 and TRBJ2-7; TRBD2 aligns across 7 bases. Being an ORF, TRBV23-1 has a function that is uncertain. The CDR3 covers 15 residues. V lost 3 bases and J lost 4; bases outside the gene matches: 9. CDR3 sequence reads: CASSQIPGGLYEQYF. As DNA, the CDR3 is TGCGCCAGCAGTCAGATCCCCGGGGGGTTGTACGAGCAGTACTTC.

This clonotype was counted only a few times. The chain is built from TRBV6-5 and TRBJ2-3, with 9 bases lining up with TRBD2. The CDR3 totals 17 residues. CDR1 MNHEY and CDR2 SVGAGI come from the germline V gene. Unmatched junction bases numbered 11, after V lost 2 bases and J lost 5 bases. CDR3 loop: CASSYGRGGQEGDTQYF. In nucleotides, the CDR3 is TGTGCCAGCAGTTACGGGCGGGGGGGCCAGGAAGGAGATACGCAGTATTTT.

This chain connects TRBV4-2 to TRBJ1-6; tentatively, D is TRBD1 (5 bases). Per germline, CDR1 LGHNA and CDR2 YNFKEQ. The V end lost 0 bases, the J end lost 6 bases, and 12 bases lay between the germline ends. The CDR3 is 16 amino acids. CDR3 sequence reads: CASSQERGGTNSPLHF. In nucleotides, the CDR3 is TGTGCCAGCAGCCAAGAACGCGGGGGAACTAATTCACCCCTCCACTTT.

The genes are TRBV6-5 and TRBJ2-2, with D uncertain. CDR1 MNHEY and CDR2 SVGAGI come from the germline V gene. This CDR3 region has 14 residues. Trimming cost V 0 bases and J 6 bases, with 8 bases left between them. This chain's CDR3 is CASSYSQDAGELFF. The CDR3 region has the DNA TGTGCCAGCAGTTACTCCCAGGACGCCGGGGAGCTGTTTTTT.

The V call is TRBV4-1, the J call TRBJ1-4; 7 bases line up with TRBD1. J was trimmed by 6 bases and V by 0 bases; bases with no gene match: 4. Germline CDR1 is MGHRA and CDR2 is YSYEKL. This CDR3 comprises 15 residues. The DNA for the CDR3 is TGCGCCAGCAGCCAAGACAGACAGGGTGATGAAAAACTGTTTTTT. Amino acids: CASSQDRQGDEKLFF.

The chain is built from TRBV4-1 and TRBJ2-7, with 7 bases fitting TRBD1. The V gene end was trimmed by 2 bases and the J gene end by 2 bases; junction bases not matched to a gene: 6. Per germline, CDR1 MGHRA and CDR2 YSYEKL. CDR3 length: 15 residues. The CDR3 DNA reads as TGCGCCAGCAGCCAAAAGGGACAGATCCCCTACGAGCAGTACTTC. Translation: CASSQKGQIPYEQYF.

The chain combines TRBV7-2 with TRBJ2-3; no reliable D call. CDR1 is SGHTA and CDR2 is FQGNSA in the germline V gene. The CDR3 is 14 amino acids. V lost 4 bases, J lost 1 base, and 9 bases lay in between. CDR3 residues: CASSSRLRTDTQYF. The CDR3 coding sequence is TGTGCCAGCAGCTCACGACTCCGCACAGATACGCAGTATTTT.

This clonotype came up many times. The chain carries TRBV4-2 and TRBJ2-7, with D possibly matching TRBD1 (6 bases). Germline CDR1 and CDR2: LGHNA and YNFKEQ. V shed 1 base and J shed 0 bases, with 7 bases lying between them. The CDR3 length is 14 residues. CDR3: CASSQATGSYEQYF. DNA for the CDR3: TGTGCCAGCAGCCAAGCGACAGGCTCCTACGAGCAGTACTTC.

Many counts were recorded for this clonotype. This rearrangement joins TRBV12-3 or TRBV12-4 to TRBJ2-1; D not resolved. The CDR3 has 11 amino acids. With 8 bases removed from V and 7 bases from J, the gap between germline ends came to 9 bases. CDR3: CASRERNEQFF. The CDR3 DNA follows: TGTGCCAGCCGAGAGAGGAATGAGCAGTTCTTC.

This chain links TRBV2 with TRBJ2-7; no clear D. Trimming left V 7 bases short and J 3 bases short, with 19 bases between. The germline V gene encodes CDR1 SNHLY and CDR2 FYNNEI. The CDR3 length is 15 residues. Here the CDR3 DNA reads TGTGCCAGCACCAACGGGTTATGGCAGTTCTACGAGCAGTACTTC. As protein: CASTNGLWQFYEQYF.

This clonotype was observed a handful of times. The chain joins TRBV7-9 to TRBJ2-4, with a tentative D call TRBD1 (6 bases). This CDR3 spans 15 amino acids. The germline V gene encodes CDR1 SEHNR and CDR2 FQNEAQ (reference sequence). With 1 base removed from V and 6 bases from J, the gap between germline ends came to 13 bases. Here the CDR3 DNA reads TGTGCCAGCAGCTTAGTGGCCAGGGGAGCAAACATTCAGTACTTC. Translated: CASSLVARGANIQYF.

This clonotype appeared a few times. This sequence joins TRBV20-1 and TRBJ2-1; D remains ambiguous. Per the germline V gene, CDR1 is DFQATT and CDR2 is SNEGSKA (reference sequence). This CDR3 is 12 amino acids long. Trimming removed 0 bases from V and 8 bases from J, with 8 bases in between. CDR3 amino acids: CSARDFMDEQFF. The DNA of the CDR3 is TGCAGTGCTAGAGATTTTATGGATGAGCAGTTCTTC.